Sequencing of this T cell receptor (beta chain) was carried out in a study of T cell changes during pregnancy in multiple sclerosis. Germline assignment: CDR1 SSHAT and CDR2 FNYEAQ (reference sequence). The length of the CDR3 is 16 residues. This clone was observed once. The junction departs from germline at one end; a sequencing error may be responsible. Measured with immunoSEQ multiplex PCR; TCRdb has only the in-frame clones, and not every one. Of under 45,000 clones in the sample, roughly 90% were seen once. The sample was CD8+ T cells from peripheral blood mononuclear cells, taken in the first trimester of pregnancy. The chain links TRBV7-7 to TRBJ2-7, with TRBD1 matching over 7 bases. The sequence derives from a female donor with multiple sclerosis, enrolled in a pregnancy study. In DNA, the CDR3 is TGTGCTAGCAGCTCCGGGCCCCGGACAGGACACTACGAGCAGTACTTC. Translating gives CASSSGPRTGHYEQYF.